This TCR beta chain was captured by sequencing in a study of cytomegalovirus exposure and HLA in healthy donors. PCR amplification relied on 60 Vbeta primers (plus 13 Jbeta primers). Only in-frame clones appear in the TCRdb table, and some are missing; sequencing was by immunoSEQ multiplex PCR. The sample has 150,000 to 200,000 clones; roughly three quarters are singletons. Specimen: PBMCs. The clonotype was recovered from a woman aged 45 to 65 in good health and CMV-seropositive.

The CDR3 loop is CASSFRGYTTSNTGELFF. For the CDR3, the DNA is TGTGCCAGCAGCTTTCGCGGTTATACCACCTCGAACACCGGGGAGCTGTTTTTT. This sequence joins TRBV5-8 and TRBJ2-2; D not resolved. The length of the CDR3 is 18 residues. V dropped 2 bases and J dropped 0 bases, with 17 bases sitting between them. Germline loops: CDR1 SGHTS, CDR2 YDEGEE.